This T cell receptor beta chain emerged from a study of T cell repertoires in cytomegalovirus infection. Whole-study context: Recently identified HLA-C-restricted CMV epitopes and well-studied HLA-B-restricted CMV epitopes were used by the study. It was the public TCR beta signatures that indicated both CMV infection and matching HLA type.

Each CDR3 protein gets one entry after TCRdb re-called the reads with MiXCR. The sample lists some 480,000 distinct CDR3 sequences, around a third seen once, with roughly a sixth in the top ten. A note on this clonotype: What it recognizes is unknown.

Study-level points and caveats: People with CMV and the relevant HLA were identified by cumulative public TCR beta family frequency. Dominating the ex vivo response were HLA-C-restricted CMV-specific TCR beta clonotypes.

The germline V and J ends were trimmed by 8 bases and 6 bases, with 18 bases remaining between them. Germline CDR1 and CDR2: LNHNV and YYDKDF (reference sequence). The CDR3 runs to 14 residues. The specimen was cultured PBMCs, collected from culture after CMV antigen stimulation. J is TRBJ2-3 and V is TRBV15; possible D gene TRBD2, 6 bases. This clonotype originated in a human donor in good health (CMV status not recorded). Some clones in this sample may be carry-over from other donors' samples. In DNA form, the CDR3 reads TGTGCCACCGTCGGGACTTCCCGGTCTGATACGCAGTATTTT. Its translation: CATVGTSRSDTQYF.